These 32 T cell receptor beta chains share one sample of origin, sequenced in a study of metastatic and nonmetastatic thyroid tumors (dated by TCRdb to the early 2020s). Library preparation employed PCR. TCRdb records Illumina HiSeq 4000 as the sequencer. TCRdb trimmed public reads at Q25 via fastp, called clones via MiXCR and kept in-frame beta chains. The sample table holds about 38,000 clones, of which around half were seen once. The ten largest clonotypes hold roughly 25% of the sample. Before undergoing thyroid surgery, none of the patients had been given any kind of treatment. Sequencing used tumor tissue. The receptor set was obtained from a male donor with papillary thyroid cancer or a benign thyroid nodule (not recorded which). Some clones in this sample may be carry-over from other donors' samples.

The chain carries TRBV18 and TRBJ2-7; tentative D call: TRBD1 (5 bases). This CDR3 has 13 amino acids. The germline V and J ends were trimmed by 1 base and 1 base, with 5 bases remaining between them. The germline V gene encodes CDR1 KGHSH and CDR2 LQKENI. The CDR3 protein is CASSPRQSYEQYF. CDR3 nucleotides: TGTGCCAGCTCACCACGACAGTCCTACGAGCAGTACTTC.

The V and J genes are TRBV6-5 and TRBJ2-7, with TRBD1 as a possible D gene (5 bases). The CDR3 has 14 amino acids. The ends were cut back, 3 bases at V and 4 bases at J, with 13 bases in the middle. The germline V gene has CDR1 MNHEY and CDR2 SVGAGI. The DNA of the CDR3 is TGTGCCAGCAGTTATTCTCTTCAGGGATACGAGCAGTACTTC. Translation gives CASSYSLQGYEQYF.

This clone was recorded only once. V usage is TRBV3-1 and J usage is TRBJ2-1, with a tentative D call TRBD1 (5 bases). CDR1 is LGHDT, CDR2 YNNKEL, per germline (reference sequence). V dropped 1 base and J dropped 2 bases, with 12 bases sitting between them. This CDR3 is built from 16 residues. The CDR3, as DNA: TGTGCCAGCAGCCAAGTTTCAGGGATCACCTACAATGAGCAGTTCTTC. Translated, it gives CASSQVSGITYNEQFF.

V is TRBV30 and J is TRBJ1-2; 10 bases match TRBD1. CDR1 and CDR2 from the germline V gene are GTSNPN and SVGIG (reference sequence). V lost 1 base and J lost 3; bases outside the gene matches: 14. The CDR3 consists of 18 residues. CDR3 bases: TGTGCCTGGAGTGGCCTGATGATGACAGGGGGCAGTCACTATGGCTACACCTTC. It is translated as CAWSGLMMTGGSHYGYTF.

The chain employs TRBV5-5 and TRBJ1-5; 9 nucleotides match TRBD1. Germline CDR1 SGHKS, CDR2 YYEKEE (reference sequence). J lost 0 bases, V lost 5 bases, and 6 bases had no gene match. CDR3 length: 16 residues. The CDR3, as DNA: TGTGCCAGCAGTCGGGACAGGGCTAATAGCAATCAGCCCCAGCATTTT. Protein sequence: CASSRDRANSNQPQHF.

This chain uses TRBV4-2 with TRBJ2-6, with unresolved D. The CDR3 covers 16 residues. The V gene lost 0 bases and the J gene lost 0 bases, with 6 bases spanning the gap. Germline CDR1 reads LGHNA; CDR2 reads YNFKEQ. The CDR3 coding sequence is TGTGCCAGCAGCCAAGAAAGGGACTCTGGGGCCAACGTCCTGACTTTC. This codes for CASSQERDSGANVLTF.

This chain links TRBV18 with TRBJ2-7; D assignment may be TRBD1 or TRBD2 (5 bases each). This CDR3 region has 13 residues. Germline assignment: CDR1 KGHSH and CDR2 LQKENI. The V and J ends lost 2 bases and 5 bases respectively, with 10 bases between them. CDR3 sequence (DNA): TGTGCCAGCTCACCAGGGGGTAGAAACGAGCAGTACTTC. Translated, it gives CASSPGGRNEQYF.

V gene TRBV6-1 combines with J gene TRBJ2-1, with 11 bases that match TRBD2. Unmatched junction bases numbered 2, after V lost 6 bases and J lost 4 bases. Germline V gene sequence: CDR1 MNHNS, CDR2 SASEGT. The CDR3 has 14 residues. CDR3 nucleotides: TGTGCCAGCAGGCCTAGCGGGGGGTACAATGAGCAGTTCTTC. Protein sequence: CASRPSGGYNEQFF.

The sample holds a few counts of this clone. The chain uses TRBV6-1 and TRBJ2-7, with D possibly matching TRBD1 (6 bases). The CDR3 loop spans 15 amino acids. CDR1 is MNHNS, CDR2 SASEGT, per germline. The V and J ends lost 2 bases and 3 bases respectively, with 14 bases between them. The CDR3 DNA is TGTGCCAGCAGTGAAATCTGGGGGCGGTTCTACGAGCAGTACTTC. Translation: CASSEIWGRFYEQYF.

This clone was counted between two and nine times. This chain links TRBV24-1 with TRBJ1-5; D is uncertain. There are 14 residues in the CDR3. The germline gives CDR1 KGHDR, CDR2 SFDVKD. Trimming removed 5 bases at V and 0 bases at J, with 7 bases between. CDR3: CATSASNSNQPQHF. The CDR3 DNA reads TGTGCCACCAGTGCGTCGAATAGCAATCAGCCCCAGCATTTT.

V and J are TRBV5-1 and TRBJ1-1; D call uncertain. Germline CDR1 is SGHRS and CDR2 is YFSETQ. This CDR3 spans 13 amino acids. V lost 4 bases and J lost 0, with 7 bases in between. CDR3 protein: CASSVFMNTEAFF. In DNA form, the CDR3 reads TGCGCCAGCAGCGTCTTCATGAACACTGAAGCTTTCTTT.

The CDR3 protein is CSARQVGGAGQPQHF. CDR3 bases: TGCAGTGCTAGGCAAGTGGGGGGCGCAGGCCAGCCCCAGCATTTT. The chain employs TRBV20-1 and TRBJ1-5; TRBD1 is a possible D gene (6 bases). CDR3 length equals 15 residues. Trimming stripped 3 bases from V and 7 bases from J, with 19 bases between. CDR1 DFQATT and CDR2 SNEGSKA come from the germline V gene (reference sequence).

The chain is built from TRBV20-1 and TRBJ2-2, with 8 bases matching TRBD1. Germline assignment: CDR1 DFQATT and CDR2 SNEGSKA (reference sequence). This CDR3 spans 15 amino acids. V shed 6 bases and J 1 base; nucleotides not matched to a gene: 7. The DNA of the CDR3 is TGCAGTGCAGCCCCCGGACAGGGGAACACCGGGGAGCTGTTTTTT. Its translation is CSAAPGQGNTGELFF.

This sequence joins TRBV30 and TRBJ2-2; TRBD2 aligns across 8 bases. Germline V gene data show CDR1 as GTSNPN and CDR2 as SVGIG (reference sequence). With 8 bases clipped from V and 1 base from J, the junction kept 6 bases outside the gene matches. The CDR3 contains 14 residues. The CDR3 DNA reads TGTGCCCGGGGGGGGGTCGGGAACACCGGGGAGCTGTTTTTT. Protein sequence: CARGGVGNTGELFF.

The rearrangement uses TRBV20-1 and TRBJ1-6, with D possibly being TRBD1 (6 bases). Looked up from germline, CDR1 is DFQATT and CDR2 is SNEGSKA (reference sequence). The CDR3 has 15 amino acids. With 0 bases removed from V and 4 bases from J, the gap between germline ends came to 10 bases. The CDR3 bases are TGCAGTGCTAGAGACCAGGGGCTATATAATTCACCCCTCCACTTT. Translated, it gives CSARDQGLYNSPLHF.

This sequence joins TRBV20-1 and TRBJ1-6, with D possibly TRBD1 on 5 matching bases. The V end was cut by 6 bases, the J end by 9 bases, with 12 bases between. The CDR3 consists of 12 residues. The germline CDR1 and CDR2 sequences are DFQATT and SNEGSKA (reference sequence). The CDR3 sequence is CSAGTSGSPLHF. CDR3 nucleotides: TGCAGTGCCGGGACTAGTGGTTCACCCCTCCACTTT.

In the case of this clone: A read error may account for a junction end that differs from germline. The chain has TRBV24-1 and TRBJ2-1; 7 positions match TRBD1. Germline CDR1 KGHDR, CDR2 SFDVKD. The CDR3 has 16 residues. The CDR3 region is CATSEPGTDSYNEQSF. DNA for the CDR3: TGTGCCACCAGTGAACCCGGGACAGACTCCTACAATGAGCAGTCCTTC.

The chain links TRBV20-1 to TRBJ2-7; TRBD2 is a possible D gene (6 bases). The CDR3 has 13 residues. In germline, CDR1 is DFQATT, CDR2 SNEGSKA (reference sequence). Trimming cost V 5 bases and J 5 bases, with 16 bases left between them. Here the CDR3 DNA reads TGCAGTGCTCCCCCGCGCGGGGTCAACGAGCAGTACTTC. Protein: CSAPPRGVNEQYF.

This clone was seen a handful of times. This CDR3 is CASSIGGFSREQYF. CDR3 nucleotide sequence: TGTGCCAGTAGTATAGGTGGGTTCAGCAGAGAGCAGTACTTC. The J gene is TRBJ2-7, the V gene TRBV19; D uncertain. Germline V gene data show CDR1 as LNHDA and CDR2 as SQIVND (reference sequence). CDR3 length equals 14 residues. Trimming shortened V by 1 base and J by 7 bases, and 14 bases separated the two germline ends.

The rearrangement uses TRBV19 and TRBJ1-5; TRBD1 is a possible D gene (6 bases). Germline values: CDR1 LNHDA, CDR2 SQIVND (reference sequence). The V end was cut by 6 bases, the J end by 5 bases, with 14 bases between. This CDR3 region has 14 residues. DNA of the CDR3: TGTGCCAGTAGCCATAAAGGGGGACATCAGCCCCAGCATTTT. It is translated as CASSHKGGHQPQHF. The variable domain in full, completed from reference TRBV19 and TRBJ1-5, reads DGGITQSPKYLFRKEGQNVTLSCEQNLNHDAMYWYRQDPGQGLRLIYYSQIVNDFQKGDIAEGYSVSREKKESFPLTVTSAQKNPTAFYLCASSHKGGHQPQHFGDGTRLSIL.

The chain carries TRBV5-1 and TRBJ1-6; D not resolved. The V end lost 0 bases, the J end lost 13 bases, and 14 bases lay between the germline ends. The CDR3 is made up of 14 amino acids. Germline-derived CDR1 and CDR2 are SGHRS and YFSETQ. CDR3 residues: CASSLEASSVPLHF. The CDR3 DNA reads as TGCGCCAGCAGCTTGGAGGCCAGCTCAGTCCCCCTCCACTTT. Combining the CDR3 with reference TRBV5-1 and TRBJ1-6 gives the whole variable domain KAGVTQTPRYLIKTRGQQVTLSCSPISGHRSVSWYQQTPGQGLQFLFEYFSETQRNKGNFPGRFSGRQFSNSRSEMNVSTLELGDSALYLCASSLEASSVPLHFGNGTRLTVT.

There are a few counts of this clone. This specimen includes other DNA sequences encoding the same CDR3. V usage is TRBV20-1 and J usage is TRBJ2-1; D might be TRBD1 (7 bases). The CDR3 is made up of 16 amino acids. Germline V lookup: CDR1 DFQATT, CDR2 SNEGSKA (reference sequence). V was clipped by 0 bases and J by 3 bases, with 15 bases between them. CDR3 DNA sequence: TGCAGTGCTAGAGATCCTCGCAGGGGGGACTACAATGAGCAGTTCTTC. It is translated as CSARDPRRGDYNEQFF.

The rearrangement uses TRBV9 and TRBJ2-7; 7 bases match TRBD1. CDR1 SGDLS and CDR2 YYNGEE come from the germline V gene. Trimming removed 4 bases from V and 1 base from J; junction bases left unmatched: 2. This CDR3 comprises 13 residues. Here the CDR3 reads CASSRDSSYEQYF. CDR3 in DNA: TGTGCCAGCAGCAGGGACAGTTCCTACGAGCAGTACTTC. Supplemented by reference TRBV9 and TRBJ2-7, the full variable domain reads DSGVTQTPKHLITATGQRVTLRCSPRSGDLSVYWYQQSLDQGLQFLIQYYNGEERAKGNILERFSAQQFPDLHSELNLSSLELGDSALYFCASSRDSSYEQYFGPGTRLTVT.

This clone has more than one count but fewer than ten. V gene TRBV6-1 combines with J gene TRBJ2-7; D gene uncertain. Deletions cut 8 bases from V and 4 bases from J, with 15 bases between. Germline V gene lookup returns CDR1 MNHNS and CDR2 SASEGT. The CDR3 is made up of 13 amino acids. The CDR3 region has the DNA TGTGCCAGCTTTCGGGTTGGGTCGTACGAGCAGTACTTC. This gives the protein CASFRVGSYEQYF.

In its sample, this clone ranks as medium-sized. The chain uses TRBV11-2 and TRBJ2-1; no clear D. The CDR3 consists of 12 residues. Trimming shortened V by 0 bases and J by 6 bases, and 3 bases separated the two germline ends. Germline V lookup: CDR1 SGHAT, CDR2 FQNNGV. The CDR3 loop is CASSLDSNEQFF. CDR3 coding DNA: TGTGCCAGCAGCTTAGACAGCAATGAGCAGTTCTTC.

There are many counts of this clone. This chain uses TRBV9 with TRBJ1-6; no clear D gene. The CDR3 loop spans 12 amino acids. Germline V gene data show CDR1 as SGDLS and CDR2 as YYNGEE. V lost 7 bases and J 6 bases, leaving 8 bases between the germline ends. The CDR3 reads CASGGSNSPLHF. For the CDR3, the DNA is TGTGCCAGCGGAGGTTCTAATTCACCCCTCCACTTT.

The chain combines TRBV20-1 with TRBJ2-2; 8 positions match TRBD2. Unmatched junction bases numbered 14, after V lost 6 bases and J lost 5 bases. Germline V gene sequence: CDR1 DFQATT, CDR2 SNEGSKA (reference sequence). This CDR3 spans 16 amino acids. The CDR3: CSASGLAGGETGELFF. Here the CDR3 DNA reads TGCAGTGCATCGGGGCTGGCGGGAGGAGAAACCGGGGAGCTGTTTTTT.

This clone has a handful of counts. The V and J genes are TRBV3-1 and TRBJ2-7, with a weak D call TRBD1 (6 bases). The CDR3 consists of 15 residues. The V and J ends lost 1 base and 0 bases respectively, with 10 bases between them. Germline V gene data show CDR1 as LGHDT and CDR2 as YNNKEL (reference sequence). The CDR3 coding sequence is TGTGCCAGCAGCCAAGGACAGGTTGGCTCCTACGAGCAGTACTTC. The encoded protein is CASSQGQVGSYEQYF.

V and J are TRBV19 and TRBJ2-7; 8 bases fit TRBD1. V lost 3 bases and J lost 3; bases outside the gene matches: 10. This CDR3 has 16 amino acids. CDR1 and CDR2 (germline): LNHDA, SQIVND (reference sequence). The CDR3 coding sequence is TGTGCCAGTAGTATCCGACAGGGGAAGGATCTCTACGAGCAGTACTTC. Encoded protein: CASSIRQGKDLYEQYF.

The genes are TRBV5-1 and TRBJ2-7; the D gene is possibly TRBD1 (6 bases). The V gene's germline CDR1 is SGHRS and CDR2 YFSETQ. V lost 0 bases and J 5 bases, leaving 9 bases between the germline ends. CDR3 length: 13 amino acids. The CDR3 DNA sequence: TGCGCCAGCAGCTTGGCAGGGGTGAACGAGCAGTACTTC. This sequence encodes CASSLAGVNEQYF. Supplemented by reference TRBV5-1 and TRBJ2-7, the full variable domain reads KAGVTQTPRYLIKTRGQQVTLSCSPISGHRSVSWYQQTPGQGLQFLFEYFSETQRNKGNFPGRFSGRQFSNSRSEMNVSTLELGDSALYLCASSLAGVNEQYFGPGTRLTVT.

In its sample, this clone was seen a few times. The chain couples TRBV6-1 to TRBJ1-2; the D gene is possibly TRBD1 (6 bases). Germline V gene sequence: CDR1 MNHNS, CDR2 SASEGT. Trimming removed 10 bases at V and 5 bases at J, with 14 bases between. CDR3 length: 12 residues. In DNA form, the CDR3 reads TGTGCCACTCGATGGACAGATTATGGCTACACCTTC. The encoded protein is CATRWTDYGYTF.

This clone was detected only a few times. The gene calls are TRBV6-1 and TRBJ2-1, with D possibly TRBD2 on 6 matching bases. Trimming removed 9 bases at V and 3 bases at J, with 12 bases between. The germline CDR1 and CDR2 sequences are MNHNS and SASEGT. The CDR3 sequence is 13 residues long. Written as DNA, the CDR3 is TGTGCCAGTGGAGGGCTGTTCTACAATGAGCAGTTCTTC. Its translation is CASGGLFYNEQFF.